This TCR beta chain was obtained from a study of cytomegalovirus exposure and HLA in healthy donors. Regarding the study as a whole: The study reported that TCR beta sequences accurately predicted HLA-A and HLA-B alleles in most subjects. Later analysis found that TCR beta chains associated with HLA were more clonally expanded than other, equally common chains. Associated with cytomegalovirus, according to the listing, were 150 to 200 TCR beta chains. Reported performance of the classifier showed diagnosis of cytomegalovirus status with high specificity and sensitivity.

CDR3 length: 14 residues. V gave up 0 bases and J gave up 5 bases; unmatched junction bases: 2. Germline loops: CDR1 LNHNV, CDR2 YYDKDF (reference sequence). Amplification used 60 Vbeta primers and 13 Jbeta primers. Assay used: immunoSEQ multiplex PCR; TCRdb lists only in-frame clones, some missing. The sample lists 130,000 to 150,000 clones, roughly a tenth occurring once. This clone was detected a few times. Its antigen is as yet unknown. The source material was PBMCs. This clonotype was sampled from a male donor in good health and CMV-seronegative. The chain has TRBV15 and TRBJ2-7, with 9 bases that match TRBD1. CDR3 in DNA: TGTGCCACCAGCAGAGATGGGACAGGGCACGAGCAGTACTTC. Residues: CATSRDGTGHEQYF. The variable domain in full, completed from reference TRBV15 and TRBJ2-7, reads DAMVIQNPRYQVTQFGKPVTLSCSQTLNHNVMYWYQQKSSQAPKLLFHYYDKDFNNEADTPDNFQSRRPNTSFCFLDIRSPGLGDTAMYLCATSRDGTGHEQYFGPGTRLTVT.